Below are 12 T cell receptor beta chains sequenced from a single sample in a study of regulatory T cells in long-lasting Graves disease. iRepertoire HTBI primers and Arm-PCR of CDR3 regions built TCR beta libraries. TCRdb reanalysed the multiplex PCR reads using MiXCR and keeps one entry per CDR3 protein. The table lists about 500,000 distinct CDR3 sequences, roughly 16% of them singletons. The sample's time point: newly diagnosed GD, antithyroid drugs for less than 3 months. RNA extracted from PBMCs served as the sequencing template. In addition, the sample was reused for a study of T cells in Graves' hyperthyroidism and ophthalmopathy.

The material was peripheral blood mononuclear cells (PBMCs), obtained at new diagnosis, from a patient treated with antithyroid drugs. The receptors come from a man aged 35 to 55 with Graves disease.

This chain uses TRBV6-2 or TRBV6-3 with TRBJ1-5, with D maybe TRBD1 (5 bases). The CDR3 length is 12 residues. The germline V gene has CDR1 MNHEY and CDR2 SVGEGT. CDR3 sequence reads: CGVGVGNQPQHF. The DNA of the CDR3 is TGTGGGGTGGGGGTAGGCAATCAGCCCCAGCATTTT.

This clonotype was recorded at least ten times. The CDR3, as DNA: TGTGCCAGCAGCTTAGTCCCGGGGGCTTTGCCATACAATGAGCAGTTCTTC. Its translation is CASSLVPGALPYNEQFF. The chain has TRBV11-3 and TRBJ2-1, with D perhaps assigned TRBD1 or TRBD2 (6 bases each). CDR3 size: 17 residues. V dropped 1 base and J dropped 4 bases, with 17 bases sitting between them. Germline values: CDR1 SGHNT, CDR2 YENEEA. Full variable domain (missing parts from reference TRBV11-3 and TRBJ2-1): EAGVVQSPRYKIIEKKQPVAFWCNPISGHNTLYWYLQNLGQGPELLIRYENEEAVDDSQLPKDRFSAERLKGVDSTLKIQPAELGDSAVYLCASSLVPGALPYNEQFFGPGTRLTVL.

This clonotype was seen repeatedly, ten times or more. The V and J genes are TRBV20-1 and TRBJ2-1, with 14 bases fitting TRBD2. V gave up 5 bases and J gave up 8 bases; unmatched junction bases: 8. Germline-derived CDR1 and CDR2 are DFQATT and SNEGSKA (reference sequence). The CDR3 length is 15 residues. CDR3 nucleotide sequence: TGCAGTGCTGAAGGGACTAGCGGGAGCCCGTATGAGCAGTTCTTC. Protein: CSAEGTSGSPYEQFF.

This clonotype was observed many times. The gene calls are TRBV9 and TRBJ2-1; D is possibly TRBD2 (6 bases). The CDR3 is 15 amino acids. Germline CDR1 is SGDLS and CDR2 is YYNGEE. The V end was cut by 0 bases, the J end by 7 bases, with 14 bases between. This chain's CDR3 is CASSVEAGLRNEQFF. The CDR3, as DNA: TGTGCCAGCAGCGTAGAAGCGGGCCTAAGGAATGAGCAGTTCTTC.

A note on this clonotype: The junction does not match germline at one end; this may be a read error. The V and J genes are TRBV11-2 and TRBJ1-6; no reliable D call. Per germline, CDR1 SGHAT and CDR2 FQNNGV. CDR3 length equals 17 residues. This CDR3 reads CTSSLLGKVGEMAPLHF. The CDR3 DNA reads TGTACCAGCAGCTTACTGGGGAAAGTTGGAGAAATGGCACCCCTCCACTTT.

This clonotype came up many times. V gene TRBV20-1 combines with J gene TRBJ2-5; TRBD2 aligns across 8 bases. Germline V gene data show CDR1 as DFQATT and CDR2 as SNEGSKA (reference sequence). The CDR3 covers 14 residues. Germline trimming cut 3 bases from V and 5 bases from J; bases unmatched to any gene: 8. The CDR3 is CSARGLGASETQYF. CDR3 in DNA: TGCAGTGCTAGGGGACTAGGAGCTTCGGAGACCCAGTACTTC.

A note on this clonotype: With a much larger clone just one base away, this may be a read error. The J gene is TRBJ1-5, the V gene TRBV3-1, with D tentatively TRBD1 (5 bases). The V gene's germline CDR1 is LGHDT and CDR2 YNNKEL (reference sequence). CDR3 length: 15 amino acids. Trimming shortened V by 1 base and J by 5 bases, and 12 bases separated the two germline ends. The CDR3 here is CASSQGGGAYQPQHF. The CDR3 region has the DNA TGTGCCAGCAGCCAAGGTGGAGGGGCCTATCAGCCCCAGCATTTT.

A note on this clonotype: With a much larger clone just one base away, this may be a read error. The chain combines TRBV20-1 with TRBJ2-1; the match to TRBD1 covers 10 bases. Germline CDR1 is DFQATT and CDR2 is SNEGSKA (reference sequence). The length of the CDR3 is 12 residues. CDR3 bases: TGCAGCGTTGGACAGGGGGGGTACGAGCAGTTCTTC. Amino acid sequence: CSVGQGGYEQFF.

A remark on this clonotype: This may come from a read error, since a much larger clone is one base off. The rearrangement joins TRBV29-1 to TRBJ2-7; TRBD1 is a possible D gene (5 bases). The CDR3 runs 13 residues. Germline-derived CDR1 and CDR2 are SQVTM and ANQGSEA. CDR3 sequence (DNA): TGCAGCGTTGAAAAGCAGGGCGCTTACGAGCGGTACTTC. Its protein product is CSVEKQGAYERYF.

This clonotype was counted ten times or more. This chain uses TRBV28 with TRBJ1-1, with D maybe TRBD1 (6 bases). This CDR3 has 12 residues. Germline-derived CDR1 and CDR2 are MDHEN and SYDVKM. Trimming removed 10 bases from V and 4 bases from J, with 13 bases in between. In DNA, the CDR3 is TGTGCCATACACGGGGGGGCCACTGAAGCTTTCTTT. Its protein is CAIHGGATEAFF.

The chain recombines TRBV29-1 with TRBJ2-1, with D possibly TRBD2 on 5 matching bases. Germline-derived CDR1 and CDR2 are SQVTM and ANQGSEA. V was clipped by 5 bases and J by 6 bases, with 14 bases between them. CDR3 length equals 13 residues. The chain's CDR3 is CSVPFEGANEQFF. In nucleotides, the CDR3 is TGCAGCGTTCCTTTCGAGGGAGCCAATGAGCAGTTCTTC.

In DNA, the CDR3 is TGCAGTGCTAATTCATGGGGCATAGACACTGAAGCTTTCTTT. It encodes CSANSWGIDTEAFF. This chain connects TRBV20-1 to TRBJ1-1; D perhaps matches TRBD1 (5 bases). V lost 4 bases and J lost 3, with 15 bases in between. This CDR3 has 14 amino acids. Germline V gene data show CDR1 as DFQATT and CDR2 as SNEGSKA (reference sequence).